This TCR beta chain comes out of a study of human T cells and chemical hapten exposure. Study findings and constraints: Having alopecia, donors may respond immunologically unlike healthy people.

TCRdb re-called the RACE reads through MiXCR, storing one row per CDR3 protein. Of 350,000 or so distinct CDR3 sequences listed, approximately 6.9% were seen once; the top ten hold about 8%. This clonotype has a handful of counts. Its antigen remains unidentified. The time point is: patch test 1, 2 weeks after DPC sensitization. Sample treatment: therapeutic diphenylcyclopropenone sensitization with weekly scalp DPC. The receptor comes from a woman in her late teens or twenties with alopecia areata. Some clones in this sample may be carry-over from other donors' samples. The source material was whole blood, sampled in connection with sensitization to the hapten diphenylcyclopropenone (DPC).

DNA for the CDR3: TGTGCCAGCAGCGATCTGGGGAGAGTAAACACCGGGGAGCTGTTTTTT. It encodes CASSDLGRVNTGELFF. The rearrangement links TRBV3-1 to TRBJ2-2; TRBD2 is a possible D gene (5 bases). The CDR3 sequence is 16 residues long. Between the trimmed V and J ends, which lost 5 bases and 2 bases, there was a span of 15 bases. CDR1 and CDR2 from the germline V gene are LGHDT and YNNKEL (reference sequence).